Shown below are 26 T cell receptor beta chains from a single sample sequenced in a study of cytomegalovirus exposure and HLA in healthy donors. PCR was performed using 60 Vbeta and 13 Jbeta primers. Using immunoSEQ multiplex PCR, the repertoire was profiled, and TCRdb retains in-frame clones only, with some absent. The sample lists 90,000 to 150,000 clones, roughly three quarters seen once, with roughly 12% in the top ten. The sequencing input was PBMCs. The receptors derive from a woman in her forties in good health and CMV-seropositive.

The genes are TRBV10-3 and TRBJ1-3; D may be TRBD1 (5 bases). The CDR3 runs to 18 residues. In germline, CDR1 is ENHRY, CDR2 SYGVKD. The germline V and J ends were trimmed by 7 bases and 4 bases, with 26 bases remaining between them. Here the CDR3 DNA reads TGTGCCATCATAACCACTCCCCTTTCGGACATTTCGGGAAACACCATATATTTT. This codes for CAIITTPLSDISGNTIYF.

The rearrangement uses TRBV27 and TRBJ2-7, with 9 bases matching TRBD1. The ends lost 5 bases at V and 5 bases at J; junction bases unmatched: 4. The germline gives CDR1 MNHEY, CDR2 SMNVEV (reference sequence). The CDR3 extends over 13 amino acids. CDR3 protein: CASSTWDRDEQYF. DNA for the CDR3: TGTGCCAGCAGTACCTGGGACAGGGACGAGCAGTACTTC.

This chain joins TRBV6-6 and TRBJ2-3, with a possible D match to TRBD2 (6 bases). The CDR3 loop spans 13 amino acids. V lost 10 bases to trimming and J lost 2 bases, with 13 bases between them. From germline, CDR1 is MNHNY and CDR2 SVGAGI (reference sequence). The CDR3 region is CATGLVSTDTQYF. The CDR3 DNA is TGTGCCACGGGACTCGTGTCCACAGATACGCAGTATTTT.

The V call is TRBV18, the J call TRBJ1-3; 8 nucleotides align to TRBD1. After removal of 5 bases from V and 5 bases from J, the junction contained 5 bases not matched to a gene. CDR3 length: 14 amino acids. Germline-derived CDR1 and CDR2 are KGHSH and LQKENI. CDR3 DNA sequence: TGTGCCAGCTCATCAGGGACAGGAAGAAACACCATATATTTT. Protein sequence: CASSSGTGRNTIYF.

The chain recombines TRBV6-6 with TRBJ1-1; D not certain. The CDR3 has 14 amino acids. Trimming took off 5 bases at V and 6 bases at J, with 16 bases between the two ends. From germline, CDR1 is MNHNY and CDR2 SVGAGI (reference sequence). The CDR3 region is CASSDTSDNAEAFF. In nucleotides, the CDR3 is TGTGCCAGCAGTGACACGAGTGATAACGCTGAAGCTTTCTTT.

This clone is a singleton in its sample. The chain joins TRBV27 to TRBJ2-7, with D possibly being TRBD2 (5 bases). CDR1 MNHEY and CDR2 SMNVEV come from the germline V gene (reference sequence). CDR3 size: 13 residues. V was clipped by 5 bases and J by 6 bases, with 14 bases between them. The CDR3 nucleotides are TGTGCCAGCAGTCATCCTCCCAGCGGCGAGCAGTACTTC. Amino acid sequence: CASSHPPSGEQYF.

This clone showed up just a few times. The V call is TRBV5-1, the J call TRBJ1-2, with 7 bases matching TRBD1. After removal of 0 bases from V and 2 bases from J, the junction contained 13 bases not matched to a gene. Germline CDR1 is SGHRS and CDR2 is YFSETQ. The length of the CDR3 is 18 residues. CDR3 nucleotides: TGCGCCAGCAGCTTGGCCGGGGGACAGATAAGACTCAACTATGGCTACACCTTC. Its translation is CASSLAGGQIRLNYGYTF. Looking up the rest from reference TRBV5-1 and TRBJ1-2 gives the full variable domain: KAGVTQTPRYLIKTRGQQVTLSCSPISGHRSVSWYQQTPGQGLQFLFEYFSETQRNKGNFPGRFSGRQFSNSRSEMNVSTLELGDSALYLCASSLAGGQIRLNYGYTFGSGTRLTVV.

The chain couples TRBV19 to TRBJ1-5; 7 bases map to TRBD1. This CDR3 spans 13 amino acids. Losses at the gene ends were 5 bases for V and 6 bases for J; bases not matched to a gene: 4. Looked up from germline, CDR1 is LNHDA and CDR2 is SQIVND (reference sequence). This CDR3 reads CASSVRGRQPQHF. CDR3 nucleotides: TGTGCCAGTAGTGTGAGGGGGCGTCAGCCCCAGCATTTT.

This chain uses TRBV6-1 with TRBJ1-4; 7 nucleotides line up with TRBD1. CDR3 length: 13 amino acids. The J segment lost 7 bases and the V segment lost 9 bases, leaving 8 bases of the junction unmatched. Germline V CDR1 and CDR2: MNHNS, SASEGT. DNA for the CDR3: TGTGCCAGTAACCTGCAGGGGGGTGAAAAACTGTTTTTT. It translates to CASNLQGGEKLFF.

The rearrangement links TRBV10-2 to TRBJ2-1, with 9 bases fitting TRBD1. V lost 8 bases to trimming and J lost 7 bases; unmatched junction nucleotides: 12. CDR1 WSHSY and CDR2 SAAADI come from the germline V gene. This CDR3 contains 15 residues. CDR3 sequence reads: CASGGQGIVLNEQFF. In nucleotides, the CDR3 is TGCGCCAGCGGGGGACAGGGAATCGTACTGAATGAGCAGTTCTTC.

The chain employs TRBV7-9 and TRBJ1-2; 10 bases line up with TRBD1. The J segment lost 5 bases and the V segment lost 5 bases, leaving 11 bases of the junction unmatched. This CDR3 has 16 amino acids. Germline loops: CDR1 SEHNR, CDR2 FQNEAQ (reference sequence). CDR3 nucleotides: TGTGCCAGCAGCAGTTACACCCGGGACAGGGGTTATGGCTACACCTTC. Its translation: CASSSYTRDRGYGYTF.

The chain is built from TRBV2 and TRBJ1-1; no clear D. The CDR3 is 11 amino acids. Germline V gene data show CDR1 as SNHLY and CDR2 as FYNNEI. V was shortened by 7 bases and J by 6 bases, with 9 bases between the two germline ends. The CDR3 DNA reads as TGTGCCAGCACAAAACGGGCTGAAGCTTTCTTT. This sequence encodes CASTKRAEAFF.

The chain is built from TRBV6-1 and TRBJ1-2; D might be TRBD1 (5 bases). This CDR3 has 15 amino acids. Trimming shortened V by 8 bases and J by 5 bases, and 21 bases separated the two germline ends. Per germline, CDR1 MNHNS and CDR2 SASEGT. The CDR3 sequence: CASRERGGTPYGYTF. In nucleotides, the CDR3 is TGTGCCAGCCGGGAGAGGGGCGGAACTCCTTATGGCTACACCTTC.

V is TRBV19 and J is TRBJ1-6; the match to TRBD1 covers 9 bases. V gave up 7 bases and J gave up 7 bases; unmatched junction bases: 2. The CDR3 loop spans 13 amino acids. Germline CDR1 reads LNHDA; CDR2 reads SQIVND (reference sequence). The CDR3 sequence: CASTGTGNSPLHF. CDR3 bases: TGTGCCAGTACCGGGACAGGGAATTCACCCCTCCACTTT.

The gene calls are TRBV6-5 and TRBJ1-2, with a possible D match to TRBD1 (5 bases). The CDR3 spans 11 residues. Trimming left V 6 bases short and J 7 bases short, with 9 bases between. Germline values: CDR1 MNHEY, CDR2 SVGAGI. The CDR3 sequence: CASRGQGGYTF. CDR3 sequence (DNA): TGTGCCAGCAGGGGGCAGGGTGGCTACACCTTC.

The gene calls are TRBV7-3 and TRBJ2-3; 7 nucleotides align to TRBD2. CDR3 length: 15 amino acids. CDR1 is SGHTA and CDR2 is FQGTGA in the germline V gene. The trim removed 3 bases at V and 4 bases at J, leaving 7 bases unmatched. The CDR3 loop is CASSLYGSGADTQYF. The CDR3 nucleotides are TGTGCCAGCAGCTTGTATGGAAGCGGGGCAGATACGCAGTATTTT.

The rearrangement joins TRBV7-9 to TRBJ1-6; D unresolved. The CDR3 is 14 residues long. CDR1 and CDR2 from the germline V gene are SEHNR and FQNEAQ (reference sequence). With 3 bases removed from V and 0 bases from J, the gap between germline ends came to 3 bases. This chain's CDR3 is CASSLSSYNSPLHF. The CDR3 nucleotides are TGTGCCAGCAGCTTGAGCTCCTATAATTCACCCCTCCACTTT.

This chain's CDR3 is CASSEGLTDTQYF. DNA of the CDR3: TGTGCCAGCAGTGAGGGCCTAACAGATACGCAGTATTTT. The V call is TRBV2, the J call TRBJ2-3; D unresolved. The germline V and J ends were trimmed by 3 bases and 3 bases, with 7 bases remaining between them. CDR1 and CDR2 (germline): SNHLY, FYNNEI. The CDR3 runs to 13 residues.

The chain links TRBV27 to TRBJ1-5, with D tentatively TRBD1 (5 bases). The germline V gene encodes CDR1 MNHEY and CDR2 SMNVEV (reference sequence). V was shortened by 6 bases and J by 0 bases, with 12 bases between the two germline ends. This CDR3 region has 15 residues. CDR3 coding DNA: TGTGCCAGCAGCCTCTCGACAGATAGCAATCAGCCCCAGCATTTT. Translating gives CASSLSTDSNQPQHF.

This clone was recorded once. The chain is built from TRBV7-9 and TRBJ2-5, with TRBD2 matching 12 bases. There are 16 residues in the CDR3. Germline CDR1 and CDR2: SEHNR and FQNEAQ (reference sequence). The trim removed 5 bases at V and 5 bases at J, leaving 9 bases unmatched. CDR3 DNA: TGTGCCAGCAGCCCGCTAGCGGGGGGGCCCCGGGAGACCCAGTACTTC. Protein: CASSPLAGGPRETQYF.

V is TRBV10-2 and J is TRBJ1-2, with D uncertain. The germline V gene has CDR1 WSHSY and CDR2 SAAADI. V gave up 3 bases and J gave up 4 bases, with 15 bases separating them. The length of the CDR3 is 15 residues. The CDR3 DNA reads TGCGCCAGCAGTGACTCACCGCGGGCAGTCTATGGCTACACCTTC. It yields the protein CASSDSPRAVYGYTF.

This chain links TRBV9 with TRBJ1-6; D ambiguous. Trimming removed 2 bases from V and 6 bases from J, with 12 bases in between. CDR3 length: 15 amino acids. The germline CDR1 and CDR2 sequences are SGDLS and YYNGEE. This CDR3 reads CASSVREGTNSPLHF. The CDR3 DNA reads TGTGCCAGCAGCGTTAGGGAGGGAACTAATTCACCCCTCCACTTT.

The chain links TRBV6-6 to TRBJ1-2; D ambiguous. In germline, CDR1 is MNHNY, CDR2 SVGAGI (reference sequence). This CDR3 contains 14 residues. V was trimmed by 2 bases and J by 6 bases, leaving 13 bases between them. The CDR3 is CASSYPGLADGYTF. The CDR3 DNA sequence: TGTGCCAGCAGTTACCCGGGATTAGCGGATGGCTACACCTTC.

The V call is TRBV30, the J call TRBJ2-3, with a possible D match to TRBD2 (7 bases). The CDR3 is 14 residues long. Trimming took off 4 bases at V and 2 bases at J, with 13 bases between the two ends. The germline V gene encodes CDR1 GTSNPN and CDR2 SVGIG (reference sequence). The CDR3 DNA sequence: TGTGCCTGGACCCGCGGGGGCTCCACAGATACGCAGTATTTT. Translation: CAWTRGGSTDTQYF.

This clone was seen a handful of times. V and J are TRBV6-5 and TRBJ1-1, with 7 nucleotides matching TRBD1. The CDR3 loop spans 11 amino acids. Trimming took 8 bases from V and 11 from J; bases not matched to a gene: 8. The germline V gene encodes CDR1 MNHEY and CDR2 SVGAGI. This CDR3 reads CASARGTDAFF. The CDR3 DNA follows: TGTGCCAGCGCGCGCGGGACAGACGCTTTCTTT.

This sequence joins TRBV7-2 and TRBJ2-5; TRBD2 matches at 9 bases. The CDR3 runs 16 residues. Trimming at V came to 5 bases and at J to 5 bases, leaving 12 bases not matched to a gene. Germline CDR1 is SGHTA and CDR2 is FQGNSA. The chain's CDR3 is CASSQNSSGMRETQYF. In DNA form, the CDR3 reads TGTGCCAGCAGCCAAAATTCTAGCGGGATGCGGGAGACCCAGTACTTC.